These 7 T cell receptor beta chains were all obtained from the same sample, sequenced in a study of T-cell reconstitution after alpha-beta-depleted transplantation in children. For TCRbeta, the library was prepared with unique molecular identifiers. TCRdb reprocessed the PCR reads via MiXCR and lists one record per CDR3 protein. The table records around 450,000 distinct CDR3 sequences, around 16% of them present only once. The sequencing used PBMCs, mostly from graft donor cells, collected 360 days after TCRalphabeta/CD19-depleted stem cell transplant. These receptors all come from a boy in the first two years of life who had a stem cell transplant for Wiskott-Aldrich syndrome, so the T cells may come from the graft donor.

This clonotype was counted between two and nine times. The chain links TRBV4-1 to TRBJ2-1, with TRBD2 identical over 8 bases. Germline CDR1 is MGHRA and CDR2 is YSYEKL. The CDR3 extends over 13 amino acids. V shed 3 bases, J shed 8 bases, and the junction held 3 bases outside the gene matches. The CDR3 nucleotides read TGCGCCAGCAGCCACCGGGGGGGGGATGAGCAGTTCTTC. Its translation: CASSHRGGDEQFF.

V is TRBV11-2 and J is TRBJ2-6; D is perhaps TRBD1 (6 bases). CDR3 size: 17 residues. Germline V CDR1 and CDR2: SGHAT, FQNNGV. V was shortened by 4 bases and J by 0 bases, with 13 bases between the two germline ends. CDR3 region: CASSSLGTTSGANVLTF. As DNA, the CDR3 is TGTGCCAGCAGCTCCCTGGGGACAACCTCTGGGGCCAACGTCCTGACTTTC.

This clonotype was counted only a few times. The CDR3 nucleotides read TGCAGTGTCCCGGATACCGGGGAGCTGTTTTTT. Its protein product is CSVPDTGELFF. The V call is TRBV20-1, the J call TRBJ2-2; D is undetermined. CDR1 DFQATT and CDR2 SNEGSKA come from the germline V gene (reference sequence). Trimming cost V 7 bases and J 5 bases, with 8 bases left between them. The CDR3 extends over 11 amino acids.

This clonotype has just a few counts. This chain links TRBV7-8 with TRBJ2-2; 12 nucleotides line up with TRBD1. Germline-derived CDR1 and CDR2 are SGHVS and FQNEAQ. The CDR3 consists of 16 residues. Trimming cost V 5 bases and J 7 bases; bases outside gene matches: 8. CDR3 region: CASSLRDRGQSGELFF. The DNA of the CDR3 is TGTGCCAGCAGCCTCCGGGACAGGGGGCAGAGCGGGGAGCTGTTTTTT.

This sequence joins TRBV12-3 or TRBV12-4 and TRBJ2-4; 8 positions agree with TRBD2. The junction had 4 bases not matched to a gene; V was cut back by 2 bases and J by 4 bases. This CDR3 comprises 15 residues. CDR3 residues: CASSLSGTRKNIQYF. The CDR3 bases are TGTGCCAGCAGTTTATCCGGGACTAGGAAAAACATTCAGTACTTC.

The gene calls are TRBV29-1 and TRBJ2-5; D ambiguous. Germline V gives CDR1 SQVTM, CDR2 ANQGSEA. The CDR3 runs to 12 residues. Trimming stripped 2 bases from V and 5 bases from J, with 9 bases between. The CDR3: CSVENSIETQYF. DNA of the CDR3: TGCAGCGTTGAAAACAGCATCGAGACCCAGTACTTC. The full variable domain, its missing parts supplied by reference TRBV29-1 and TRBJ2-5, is SAVISQKPSRDICQRGTSLTIQCQVDSQVTMMFWYRQQPGQSLTLIATANQGSEATYESGFVIDKFPISRPNLTFSTLTVSNMSPEDSSIYLCSVENSIETQYFGPGTRLLVL.

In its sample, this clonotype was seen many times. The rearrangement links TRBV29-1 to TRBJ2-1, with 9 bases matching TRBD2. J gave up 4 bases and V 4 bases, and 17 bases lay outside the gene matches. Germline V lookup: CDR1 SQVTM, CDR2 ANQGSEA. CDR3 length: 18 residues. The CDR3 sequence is CSVVDSRGTSRFYNEQFF. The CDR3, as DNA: TGCAGCGTTGTTGACTCCAGGGGGACTAGCCGGTTTTACAATGAGCAGTTCTTC.